Shown below are 9 T cell receptor beta chains from a single sample sequenced in a study of neoadjuvant anti-PD-1 for oral cavity cancer. The table came from immunoSEQ multiplex PCR; TCRdb's copy has only in-frame clones and leaves some out. The sample records fewer than 40,000 clones, approximately 87% being singletons. The source material was PBMCs, sampled before nivolumab (anti-PD-1) treatment. These receptor sequences come from a person between 40 and 79 years old with oral cavity squamous cell carcinoma.

The CDR3 here is CASSYGHYNRDEKLFF. CDR3 coding DNA: TGTGCCAGCAGTTACGGGCACTACAATAGGGATGAAAAACTGTTTTTT. This chain connects TRBV6-5 to TRBJ1-4, with no clear D. Germline lookup yields CDR1 MNHEY and CDR2 SVGAGI. V lost 2 bases, J lost 6 bases, and 16 bases lay in between. This CDR3 has 16 amino acids.

In this sample, this clone turned up a few times. The chain couples TRBV7-2 to TRBJ2-1; weak D call: TRBD1 (6 bases). V dropped 8 bases and J dropped 6 bases, with 20 bases sitting between them. This CDR3 spans 15 amino acids. Per the germline V gene, CDR1 is SGHTA and CDR2 is FQGNSA. The CDR3 nucleotides are TGTGCCAGCGGAACATCACAGGGACACCTCAATGAGCAGTTCTTC. Translating it yields CASGTSQGHLNEQFF.

The V call is TRBV5-4, the J call TRBJ2-6, with no clear D. Between the trimmed V and J ends, which lost 4 bases and 1 base, there was a span of 3 bases. This CDR3 is built from 13 residues. Germline CDR1 SGHNT, CDR2 YYREEE (reference sequence). The CDR3 nucleotides are TGTGCCAGCAGCGAGTCTGGGGCCAACGTCCTGACTTTC. Residues: CASSESGANVLTF. Supplemented by reference TRBV5-4 and TRBJ2-6, the full variable domain reads ETGVTQSPTHLIKTRGQQVTLRCSSQSGHNTVSWYQQALGQGPQFIFQYYREEENGRGNFPPRFSGLQFPNYSSELNVNALELDDSALYLCASSESGANVLTFGAGSRLTVL.

The chain couples TRBV28 to TRBJ1-2, with no clear D. CDR1 and CDR2 (germline): MDHEN, SYDVKM. Deletions cut 4 bases from V and 8 bases from J, with 8 bases between. The length of the CDR3 is 11 residues. CDR3 sequence (DNA): TGTGCCAGCAGTTCTCCGAGAGGCTACACCTTC. Its translation is CASSSPRGYTF.

The chain joins TRBV5-1 to TRBJ1-4; possibly TRBD1 for D (5 bases). Germline lookup yields CDR1 SGHRS and CDR2 YFSETQ. Trimming took off 4 bases at V and 0 bases at J, with 10 bases between the two ends. The CDR3 extends over 15 amino acids. The CDR3 DNA is TGCGCCAGCAGCGCCCAACAGGCAACTAATGAAAAACTGTTTTTT. Translation: CASSAQQATNEKLFF.

The V gene is TRBV11-2, the J gene TRBJ2-5; 8 bases are shared with TRBD2. Germline loops: CDR1 SGHAT, CDR2 FQNNGV. With 7 bases clipped from V and 4 bases from J, the junction kept 8 bases outside the gene matches. The CDR3 covers 14 residues. Written as DNA, the CDR3 is TGTGCCAGCACCGGGAGGGGGGCGCGAGAGACCCAGTACTTC. This gives the protein CASTGRGARETQYF.

The CDR3 protein is CASSMGEPLTEAFF. CDR3 DNA sequence: TGTGCCAGTAGTATGGGAGAACCCCTCACTGAAGCTTTCTTT. This chain links TRBV19 with TRBJ1-1; D not certain. CDR1 LNHDA and CDR2 SQIVND come from the germline V gene (reference sequence). V was shortened by 3 bases and J by 4 bases, with 12 bases between the two germline ends. The CDR3 covers 14 residues.

Only one count was recorded for this clone. This sequence joins TRBV18 and TRBJ2-2; TRBD2 aligns across 10 bases. CDR1 is KGHSH and CDR2 is LQKENI in the germline V gene. This CDR3 region has 14 residues. J was trimmed by 6 bases and V by 5 bases; bases with no gene match: 3. CDR3 residues: CASSSGTSAGELFF. DNA for the CDR3: TGTGCCAGCTCATCGGGGACTAGCGCCGGGGAGCTGTTTTTT.

This chain connects TRBV5-5 to TRBJ1-1; possible D gene TRBD1, 5 bases. The CDR3 length is 13 residues. V lost 4 bases and J lost 0, with 7 bases in between. Per the germline V gene, CDR1 is SGHKS and CDR2 is YYEKEE (reference sequence). For the CDR3, the DNA is TGTGCCAGCAGCCGGACACTGAACACTGAAGCTTTCTTT. Its translation is CASSRTLNTEAFF.